The rows below give T cell receptor beta chains drawn from one sample of a study of beta chain features in type 1 diabetes. Clones were read by immunoSEQ multiplex PCR, and TCRdb kept only the in-frame ones, dropping some. The profile covers about 660,000 clones, with over 13% appearing a single time and approximately 0.039% taken by the ten largest. Sequenced: naive CD4+ T cells from blood. The receptors derive from a man aged 18 to 30 with type 1 diabetes. Each CDR3 is given with its conserved first and last residue. A D gene is named only where the DNA matches it firmly. Part of the rows lack a size; the others show once, few, many or a class for expanded clones.

>few|TRBJ2-6|.|TRBV7-3
CASSFNSGANVLTF
TGTGCCAGCAGCTTTAACTCTGGGGCCAACGTCCTGACTTTC
>.|TRBJ2-3|TRBD2|TRBV18
CASSPRGAGVPDTQYF
TGTGCCAGCTCACCTAGAGGAGCGGGAGTTCCAGATACGCAGTATTTT
>few|TRBJ2-7|.|TRBV5-4
CASSPASDSSYEQYF
TGTGCCAGCAGCCCAGCGTCGGACAGCTCCTACGAGCAGTACTTC
>.|TRBJ2-3|.|TRBV5-1
CASSLGDFTDTQYF
TGCGCCAGCAGCTTGGGGGACTTCACAGATACGCAGTATTTT
>.|TRBJ2-5|.|TRBV7-2
CASSLSPMETQYF
TGTGCCAGCAGCTTAAGTCCCATGGAGACCCAGTACTTC
>few|TRBJ2-5|.|TRBV7-2
CASSLAGAQETQYF
TGTGCCAGCAGCTTAGCTGGGGCCCAAGAGACCCAGTACTTC
>.|TRBJ2-7|.|TRBV2
CASSELRGEAYEQYF
TGTGCCAGCAGTGAGTTAAGGGGGGAGGCCTACGAGCAGTACTTC
>.|TRBJ2-7|.|TRBV10-3
CAISDRDGPYEQYF
TGTGCCATCAGTGACAGGGACGGACCCTACGAGCAGTACTTC
>.|TRBJ2-3|.|TRBV15
CATSFSFTDTQYF
TGTGCCACCAGCTTTTCATTCACAGATACGCAGTATTTT
>.|TRBJ2-1|TRBD1|TRBV9
CASSVGDRAHEQFF
TGTGCCAGCAGCGTAGGGGACAGGGCCCATGAGCAGTTCTTC
>few|TRBJ1-2|.|TRBV28
CASSSIYGYTF
TGTGCCAGCAGTTCGATCTATGGCTACACCTTC
>.|TRBJ2-5|TRBD2|TRBV30
CAWSEWGGSIQETQYF
TGTGCCTGGAGTGAGTGGGGGGGAAGCATCCAAGAGACCCAGTACTTC
>.|TRBJ2-7|.|TRBV5-1
CASSLGQALSYEQYF
TGCGCCAGCAGCTTGGGACAGGCTCTATCCTACGAGCAGTACTTC
>few|TRBJ1-1|.|TRBV2
CATGLTANTEAFF
TGTGCCACTGGATTGACCGCGAACACTGAAGCTTTCTTT
>few|TRBJ1-1|TRBD1|TRBV5-1
CASSSWTGVDTEAFF
TGCGCCAGCAGCAGCTGGACAGGGGTCGACACTGAAGCTTTCTTT
>.|TRBJ1-4|.|TRBV10-3
CAIRTGNEKLFF
TGTGCCATCAGAACAGGGAACGAAAAACTGTTTTTT
>.|TRBJ1-2|TRBD1|TRBV9
CVSGWTGDSYGYTF
TGTGTCAGCGGGTGGACAGGGGACTCCTATGGCTACACCTTC